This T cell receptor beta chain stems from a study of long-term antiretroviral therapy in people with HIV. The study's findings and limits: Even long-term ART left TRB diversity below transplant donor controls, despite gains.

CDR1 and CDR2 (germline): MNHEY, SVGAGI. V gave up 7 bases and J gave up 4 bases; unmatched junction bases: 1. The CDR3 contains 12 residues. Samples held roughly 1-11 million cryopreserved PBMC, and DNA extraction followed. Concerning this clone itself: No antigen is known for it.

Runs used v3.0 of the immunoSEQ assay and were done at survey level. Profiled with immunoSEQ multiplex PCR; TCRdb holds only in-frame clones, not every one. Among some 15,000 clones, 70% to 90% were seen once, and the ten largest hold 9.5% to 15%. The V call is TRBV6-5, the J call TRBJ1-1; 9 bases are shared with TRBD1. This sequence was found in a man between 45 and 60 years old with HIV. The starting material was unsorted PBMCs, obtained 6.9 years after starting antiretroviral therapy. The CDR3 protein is CASKQGATEAFF. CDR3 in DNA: TGTGCCAGCAAACAGGGGGCCACTGAAGCTTTCTTT.